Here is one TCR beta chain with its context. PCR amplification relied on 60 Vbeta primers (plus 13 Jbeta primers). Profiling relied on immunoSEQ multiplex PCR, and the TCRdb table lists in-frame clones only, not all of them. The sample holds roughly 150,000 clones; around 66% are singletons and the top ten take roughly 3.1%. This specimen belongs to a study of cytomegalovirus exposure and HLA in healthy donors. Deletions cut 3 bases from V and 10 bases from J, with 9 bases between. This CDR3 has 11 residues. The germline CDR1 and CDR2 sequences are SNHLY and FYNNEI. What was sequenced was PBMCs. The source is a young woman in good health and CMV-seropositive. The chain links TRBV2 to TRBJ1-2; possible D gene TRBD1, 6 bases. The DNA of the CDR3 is TGTGCCAGCAGTGAGGACAGCGACTACACCTTC. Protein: CASSEDSDYTF.